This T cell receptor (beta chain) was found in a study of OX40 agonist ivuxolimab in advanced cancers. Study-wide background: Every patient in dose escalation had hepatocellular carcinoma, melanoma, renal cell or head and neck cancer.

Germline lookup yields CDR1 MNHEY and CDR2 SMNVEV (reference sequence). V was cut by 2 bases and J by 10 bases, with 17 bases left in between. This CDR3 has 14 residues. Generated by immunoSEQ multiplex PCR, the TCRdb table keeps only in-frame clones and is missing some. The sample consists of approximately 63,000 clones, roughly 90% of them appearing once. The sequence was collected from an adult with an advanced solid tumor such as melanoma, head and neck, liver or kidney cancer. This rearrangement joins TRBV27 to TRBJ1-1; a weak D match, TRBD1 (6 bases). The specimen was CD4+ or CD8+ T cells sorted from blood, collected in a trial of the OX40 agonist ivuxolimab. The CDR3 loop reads CASSLSRGQIVAFF. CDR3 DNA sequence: TGTGCCAGCAGTTTAAGCCGAGGACAGATTGTAGCTTTCTTT.